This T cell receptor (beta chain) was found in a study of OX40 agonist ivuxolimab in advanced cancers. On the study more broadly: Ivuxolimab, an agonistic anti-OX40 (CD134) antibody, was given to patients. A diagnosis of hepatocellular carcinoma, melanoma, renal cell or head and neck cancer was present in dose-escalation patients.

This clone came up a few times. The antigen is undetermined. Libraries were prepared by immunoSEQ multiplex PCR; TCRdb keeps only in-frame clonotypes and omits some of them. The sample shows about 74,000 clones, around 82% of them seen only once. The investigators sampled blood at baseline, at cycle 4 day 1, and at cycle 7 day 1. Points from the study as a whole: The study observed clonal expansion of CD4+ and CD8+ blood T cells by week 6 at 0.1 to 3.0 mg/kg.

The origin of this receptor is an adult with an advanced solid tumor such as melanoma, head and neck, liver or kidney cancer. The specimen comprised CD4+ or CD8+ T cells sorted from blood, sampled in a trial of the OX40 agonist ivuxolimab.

CDR3 nucleotide sequence: TGTGCCAGCAGCTCAGTACTAGCGGGAGTAGGGAGGGCCTACGAGCAGTACTTC. The encoded protein is CASSSVLAGVGRAYEQYF. This chain uses TRBV7-2 with TRBJ2-7; 11 nucleotides align to TRBD2. The CDR3 contains 18 residues. Unmatched junction bases numbered 13, after V lost 4 bases and J lost 2 bases. Germline V gene sequence: CDR1 SGHTA, CDR2 FQGNSA.